This entry features one TCR beta chain sequence. This sample was taken from a study of cytomegalovirus exposure and HLA in healthy donors. Researchers ran the PCR with 60 Vbeta and 13 Jbeta primers. Profiled with immunoSEQ multiplex PCR; TCRdb holds only in-frame clones, not every one. Of more than 85,000 clones in the sample, about 69% were seen once. Healthy bone marrow donors made up the donors. Germline lookup yields CDR1 SQVTM and CDR2 ANQGSEA. V gave up 3 bases and J gave up 5 bases; unmatched junction bases: 3. CDR3 length: 12 residues. Source material: PBMCs. This sequence was found in a man aged 35-49 years in good health and CMV-seronegative. The V call is TRBV29-1, the J call TRBJ1-1; 7 bases fit TRBD1. CDR3 DNA: TGCAGCGTTGAGACAGGGTGGACTGAAGCTTTCTTT. Protein product: CSVETGWTEAFF.